Presented here are 23 T cell receptor beta chains from one specimen sequenced in a study of blood T cell repertoires in COVID-19. The repertoire was sequenced with immunoSEQ multiplex PCR; TCRdb's copy has only in-frame clones and lacks some. The data contain 60,000 to 70,000 clones, roughly 82% of them singletons. The sample was peripheral blood. The receptors were gathered from a human donor in a cohort sampled during active COVID-19.

This clone was seen a single time. The chain is built from TRBV11-2 and TRBJ1-1, with a possible D match to TRBD1 (6 bases). The CDR3 consists of 12 residues. Deletions cut 5 bases from V and 10 bases from J, with 14 bases between. Per the germline V gene, CDR1 is SGHAT and CDR2 is FQNNGV. DNA of the CDR3: TGTGCCAGCAGCCCTACAATGACAGGAGCTTTCTTT. This encodes CASSPTMTGAFF.

The gene calls are TRBV6-5 and TRBJ2-1; 8 bases line up with TRBD1. V lost 6 bases and J lost 7; bases outside the gene matches: 11. The CDR3 has 15 residues. In germline, CDR1 is MNHEY, CDR2 SVGAGI. The CDR3 is CASSLDRGSINEQFF. Written as DNA, the CDR3 is TGTGCCAGCAGCTTAGACAGGGGATCGATTAATGAGCAGTTCTTC.

The CDR3 region is CASSDTSGGAGYNEQFF. The CDR3 DNA follows: TGTGCCAGCAGCGATACTAGCGGGGGGGCCGGCTACAATGAGCAGTTCTTC. This chain connects TRBV9 to TRBJ2-1, with 13 bases that match TRBD2. Germline V gene sequence: CDR1 SGDLS, CDR2 YYNGEE. V shed 3 bases and J 3 bases; nucleotides not matched to a gene: 6. The CDR3 has 17 residues. The full variable domain, in which reference TRBV9 and TRBJ2-1 provide the parts outside the CDR3, is DSGVTQTPKHLITATGQRVTLRCSPRSGDLSVYWYQQSLDQGLQFLIQYYNGEERAKGNILERFSAQQFPDLHSELNLSSLELGDSALYFCASSDTSGGAGYNEQFFGPGTRLTVL.

The V and J genes are TRBV19 and TRBJ1-1; 9 bases agree with TRBD1. The V and J ends lost 5 bases and 10 bases, in that order; junction bases with no gene match: 5. This CDR3 is built from 12 residues. CDR1 and CDR2 from the germline V gene are LNHDA and SQIVND (reference sequence). This chain's CDR3 is CASSFGTGRAFF. The CDR3 region has the DNA TGTGCCAGTAGTTTCGGGACAGGGCGAGCTTTCTTT.

The V gene is TRBV11-2, the J gene TRBJ1-4; perhaps TRBD1 as D (6 bases). CDR3 length: 15 amino acids. Per germline, CDR1 SGHAT and CDR2 FQNNGV. Trimming removed 5 bases from V and 3 bases from J, with 13 bases in between. The CDR3 loop reads CASSPKGGSNEKLFF. Here the CDR3 DNA reads TGTGCCAGCAGCCCAAAAGGGGGTTCTAATGAAAAACTGTTTTTT.

The V gene is TRBV4-3, the J gene TRBJ1-3; 8 bases map to TRBD1. This CDR3 has 14 amino acids. The germline gives CDR1 LGHNA, CDR2 YSLEER. V lost 4 bases and J lost 2; bases outside the gene matches: 1. The DNA of the CDR3 is TGCGCCAGCAGCCTACAGGGGGCTGGAAACACCATATATTTT. Its protein is CASSLQGAGNTIYF.

J is TRBJ1-3 and V is TRBV7-7, with D tentatively TRBD1 (6 bases). Between the trimmed V and J ends, which lost 5 bases and 2 bases, there was a span of 13 bases. Germline values: CDR1 SSHAT, CDR2 FNYEAQ (reference sequence). This CDR3 has 15 residues. This CDR3 is CASSATGGPGNTIYF. CDR3 sequence (DNA): TGTGCCAGCAGCGCGACCGGGGGGCCTGGAAACACCATATATTTT.

The chain carries TRBV25-1 and TRBJ2-3, with 7 bases lining up with TRBD2. V lost 7 bases to trimming and J lost 2 bases; unmatched junction nucleotides: 3. CDR3 size: 13 residues. Germline V gives CDR1 MGHDK, CDR2 SYGVNS. DNA of the CDR3: TGTGCCAGCATTAGCGGGTACACAGATACGCAGTATTTT. Protein sequence: CASISGYTDTQYF.

The chain carries TRBV28 and TRBJ1-1; 9 bases map to TRBD1. The CDR3 sequence is 15 residues long. Germline V gene lookup returns CDR1 MDHEN and CDR2 SYDVKM. Unmatched junction bases numbered 10, after V lost 5 bases and J lost 6 bases. CDR3 sequence: CASSPGTGRVAEAFF. In nucleotides, the CDR3 is TGTGCCAGCAGTCCTGGGACAGGGCGGGTCGCTGAAGCTTTCTTT.

This clone has a handful of counts. V gene TRBV5-1 combines with J gene TRBJ1-6; possible D gene TRBD1, 5 bases. V lost 4 bases, J lost 9 bases, and 17 bases lay in between. This CDR3 has 15 amino acids. In germline, CDR1 is SGHRS, CDR2 YFSETQ. CDR3 protein: CASSLSGGERSPLHF. The CDR3, as DNA: TGCGCCAGCAGCCTCTCGGGGGGTGAGCGTTCACCCCTCCACTTT.

The rearrangement uses TRBV6-5 and TRBJ1-1; D ambiguous. The CDR3 runs 14 residues. Deletions cut 4 bases from V and 0 bases from J, with 9 bases between. The germline V gene encodes CDR1 MNHEY and CDR2 SVGAGI. This chain's CDR3 is CASSFSTVNTEAFF. The CDR3 DNA follows: TGTGCCAGCAGTTTCTCCACTGTGAACACTGAAGCTTTCTTT.

The chain uses TRBV19 and TRBJ2-3, with TRBD2 matching 12 bases. CDR1 and CDR2 (germline): LNHDA, SQIVND (reference sequence). CDR3 length: 16 residues. With V trimmed by 5 bases and J by 6 bases, 9 bases remained unmatched. This CDR3 reads CASSAASGGATDTQYF. CDR3 nucleotides: TGTGCCAGTAGTGCGGCTAGCGGGGGGGCAACGGATACGCAGTATTTT. The entire variable domain, with the rest obtained from reference TRBV19 and TRBJ2-3, is as follows: DGGITQSPKYLFRKEGQNVTLSCEQNLNHDAMYWYRQDPGQGLRLIYYSQIVNDFQKGDIAEGYSVSREKKESFPLTVTSAQKNPTAFYLCASSAASGGATDTQYFGPGTRLTVL.

For this clone: A read error may produce the germline difference seen at one junction end. The chain combines TRBV28 with TRBJ2-7, with D possibly being TRBD1 (6 bases). The CDR3 runs 9 residues. Germline V lookup: CDR1 MDHEN, CDR2 SYDVKM. CDR3 protein: CASSPPGTF. CDR3 bases: TGTGCCAGCAGTCCTCCCGGGACATTC.

The gene calls are TRBV5-1 and TRBJ1-1; 7 bases match TRBD1. This CDR3 comprises 14 residues. Germline assignment: CDR1 SGHRS and CDR2 YFSETQ. Unmatched junction bases numbered 3, after V lost 4 bases and J lost 0 bases. Written as DNA, the CDR3 is TGCGCCAGCAGCCGCGGGACAGTGAACACTGAAGCTTTCTTT. Encoded protein: CASSRGTVNTEAFF. The full variable domain, its missing parts supplied by reference TRBV5-1 and TRBJ1-1, is KAGVTQTPRYLIKTRGQQVTLSCSPISGHRSVSWYQQTPGQGLQFLFEYFSETQRNKGNFPGRFSGRQFSNSRSEMNVSTLELGDSALYLCASSRGTVNTEAFFGQGTRLTVV.

The gene calls are TRBV24-1 and TRBJ2-3, with 9 bases matching TRBD1. The CDR3 is 15 residues long. The germline V gene encodes CDR1 KGHDR and CDR2 SFDVKD. The junction had 5 bases not matched to a gene; V was cut back by 5 bases and J by 3 bases. In DNA, the CDR3 is TGTGCCACCAGTGGGGGGACAGGGAGGACAGATACGCAGTATTTT. The encoded protein is CATSGGTGRTDTQYF.

The chain joins TRBV28 to TRBJ1-1, with D hard to call. Germline assignment: CDR1 MDHEN and CDR2 SYDVKM. With 11 bases removed from V and 3 bases from J, the gap between germline ends came to 19 bases. This CDR3 comprises 14 residues. Here the CDR3 reads CAAVRLTGDTEAFF. CDR3 sequence (DNA): TGTGCCGCCGTGAGGCTAACCGGGGACACTGAAGCTTTCTTT.

V usage is TRBV2 and J usage is TRBJ2-6, with 8 bases matching TRBD1. V dropped 6 bases and J dropped 0; count of bases not matched to a gene: 7. Germline V gene data show CDR1 as SNHLY and CDR2 as FYNNEI. The CDR3 has 17 residues. In nucleotides, the CDR3 is TGTGCCAGCAGAGGGGGGACAGGAGCCTCTGGGGCCAACGTCCTGACTTTC. As protein: CASRGGTGASGANVLTF.

The chain joins TRBV7-8 to TRBJ1-1; D not resolved. V dropped 4 bases and J dropped 2 bases, with 8 bases sitting between them. The germline CDR1 and CDR2 sequences are SGHVS and FQNEAQ. The CDR3 sequence is 13 residues long. The CDR3 spells CASSSFPNTEAFF. CDR3 DNA: TGTGCCAGCAGCTCCTTCCCTAACACTGAAGCTTTCTTT. Supplemented by reference TRBV7-8 and TRBJ1-1, the full variable domain reads GAGVSQSPRYKVAKRGQDVALRCDPISGHVSLFWYQQALGQGPEFLTYFQNEAQLDKSGLPSDRFFAERPEGSVSTLKIQRTQQEDSAVYLCASSSFPNTEAFFGQGTRLTVV.

The chain uses TRBV14 and TRBJ2-3, with D tentatively TRBD2 (5 bases). The CDR3 is 18 residues long. The germline gives CDR1 SGHDN, CDR2 FVKESK. V gave up 0 bases and J gave up 1 base, with 17 bases separating them. In nucleotides, the CDR3 is TGTGCCAGCAGCCAAGATGATGGAGGCGTTTGGGGCACAGATACGCAGTATTTT. Its translation: CASSQDDGGVWGTDTQYF.

This chain uses TRBV2 with TRBJ2-5, with 7 bases that match TRBD1. Germline CDR1 is SNHLY and CDR2 is FYNNEI. After removal of 6 bases from V and 4 bases from J, the junction contained 5 bases not matched to a gene. The CDR3 is made up of 13 amino acids. CDR3 in DNA: TGTGCCAGCAGGTTAACAGGGGCAGAGACCCAGTACTTC. This sequence encodes CASRLTGAETQYF. Full variable domain (outside the CDR3, taken from reference TRBV2 and TRBJ2-5): EPEVTQTPSHQVTQMGQEVILRCVPISNHLYFYWYRQILGQKVEFLVSFYNNEISEKSEIFDDQFSVERPDGSNFTLKIRSTKLEDSAMYFCASRLTGAETQYFGPGTRLLVL.

This chain joins TRBV7-2 and TRBJ2-1; TRBD2 aligns across 8 bases. V gave up 1 base and J gave up 0 bases; unmatched junction bases: 2. The CDR3 totals 16 residues. Germline CDR1 reads SGHTA; CDR2 reads FQGNSA. In DNA, the CDR3 is TGTGCCAGCAGCTTAGTAGCGGGGCCCTCCTACAATGAGCAGTTCTTC. Translated, it gives CASSLVAGPSYNEQFF.

The rearrangement uses TRBV5-5 and TRBJ2-5; 8 bases are shared with TRBD2. Trimming cost V 5 bases and J 4 bases; bases outside gene matches: 13. The CDR3 is made up of 16 amino acids. Per the germline V gene, CDR1 is SGHKS and CDR2 is YYEKEE (reference sequence). The CDR3 reads CASRGGGTGPGETQYF. CDR3 in DNA: TGTGCCAGCAGGGGCGGGGGGACGGGTCCGGGAGAGACCCAGTACTTC.

The chain has TRBV28 and TRBJ1-4, with 8 bases fitting TRBD1. V shed 5 bases and J 5 bases; nucleotides not matched to a gene: 4. The CDR3 contains 14 residues. In germline, CDR1 is MDHEN, CDR2 SYDVKM. CDR3 nucleotides: TGTGCCAGCAGTATAACAGGGGGAAATGAAAAACTGTTTTTT. Translation gives CASSITGGNEKLFF.